A selection of T cell receptor beta chains follows, all from one sample in a study of cytotoxic CD8 clonotypes in ibrutinib-treated CLL. Generated by immunoSEQ multiplex PCR, the TCRdb table keeps only in-frame clones and is missing some. The sample lists some 160,000 clones; about 80% were seen once. The sample here was PBMCs, taken after 12 months of ibrutinib treatment. Every receptor here comes from a human donor with chronic lymphocytic leukemia. CDR3s leave out the opening cysteine and the closing phenylalanine or tryptophan. The order of the fields is V gene, J gene, CDR3 protein.

>TRBV7-2|TRBJ1-1
ASSLGQWRVNTEAF
>TRBV27|TRBJ1-2
ASSFLQGNYGYT
>TRBV29-1|TRBJ1-2
SVGDTLGGYT
>TRBV5-1|TRBJ2-5
ASSFVGGETQY
>TRBV4-1|TRBJ1-4
ASSHSKRNEKLF
>TRBV28|TRBJ2-7
ASSSRRYRTRDYEQY
>TRBV7-9|TRBJ2-7
ASSDNGLAGDEQY
>TRBV5-1|TRBJ2-3
ASSFEGIDTQY
>TRBV2|TRBJ1-6
ASRVQGIASPLH
>TRBV27|TRBJ2-7
ASSFLAEPNAYEQY
>TRBV9|TRBJ2-2
ASSVPETGELF
>TRBV29-1|TRBJ1-4
SVEVGQGSEKLF
>TRBV6-1|TRBJ2-7
ASMPGDRAYEQY
>TRBV21-1|TRBJ2-7
ASSKRGENYEQY
>TRBV5-1|TRBJ2-1
ASSSGGGGDFEQF
>TRBV4-1|TRBJ2-7
ASQPESGYGNEQY
>TRBV15|TRBJ2-4
ATSREPTSGNIQY
>TRBV9|TRBJ2-7
ASSVGVPAHEQY
>TRBV10-3|TRBJ2-3
AISESASAADTQY
>TRBV10-3|TRBJ1-1
AISGSLNTEAF
>TRBV5-4|TRBJ1-2
ASSLEGRVHGYT
>TRBV19|TRBJ2-5
ASSITGAETQY
>TRBV5-1|.
ASGHKNEQY
>TRBV28|TRBJ2-5
ASSYPKLDQETQY
>TRBV15|TRBJ1-2
ATSREITGVYGYT
>TRBV28|TRBJ1-2
ASTPAGGGDYGYT
>TRBV7-2|TRBJ2-1
ASSLARTGNEQF
>TRBV7-9|TRBJ1-5
ASSPGTGNQPQH
>TRBV27|TRBJ2-3
ASSLKGGGQGARDTQY
>TRBV28|TRBJ1-1
ASSSEGGPSTEAF
>TRBV11-1|TRBJ2-2
ASSLVVAGTGELF
>TRBV7-9|TRBJ2-5
ASNGAGARNLYQETQY
>TRBV9|TRBJ1-6
ASSARANNSPLH
>TRBV5-1|TRBJ1-5
ASSPGPLSNQPQH
>TRBV5-4|TRBJ1-1
ASSLQGGSITEAF
>TRBV6-1|TRBJ2-3
ASTLGGGPADTQY
>TRBV5-1|TRBJ1-4
ASSPWGGAEEKLF
>TRBV19|TRBJ1-5
ASTLRGQPQH
>TRBV28|TRBJ2-7
ASSSNYEQY
>TRBV29-1|TRBJ2-1
SVAQGLRSYNEQF
>TRBV23-1|TRBJ1-5
ASSPWTPTEGGNQPQH
>TRBV7-8|TRBJ2-7
ASSYGLAREQY
>TRBV19|TRBJ2-3
ASSPTAGWVGTQY
>TRBV7-8|TRBJ2-7
ASSLDSGEGYAYEQY
>TRBV10-1|TRBJ1-3
ALRDRGLSGNTIY
>TRBV7-9|TRBJ2-4
ASSSWTGGTKNIQY
>TRBV7-3|TRBJ1-2
ASSPGAANYGYT
>TRBV4-2|TRBJ1-1
ASSQEAVAEAF
>TRBV6-6|TRBJ2-7
ASSSLTGSVREQY
>TRBV28|TRBJ2-1
ASSSTSGEQF
>TRBV5-4|TRBJ2-5
ASSLAGYGDETQY
>TRBV7-2|TRBJ2-7
ASSLDLYEQY
>TRBV11-3|TRBJ2-1
ASSPSLVGEQF
>TRBV7-9|TRBJ2-5
ASRPQAFGETQY